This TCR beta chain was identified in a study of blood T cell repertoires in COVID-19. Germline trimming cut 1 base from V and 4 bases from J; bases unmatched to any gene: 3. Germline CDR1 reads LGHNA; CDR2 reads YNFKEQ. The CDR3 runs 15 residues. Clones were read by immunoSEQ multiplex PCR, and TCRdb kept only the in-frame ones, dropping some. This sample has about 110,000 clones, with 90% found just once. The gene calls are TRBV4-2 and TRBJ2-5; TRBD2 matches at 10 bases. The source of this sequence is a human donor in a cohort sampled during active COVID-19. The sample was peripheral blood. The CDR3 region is CASSQASGSPETQYF. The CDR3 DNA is TGTGCCAGCAGCCAAGCTAGCGGGAGCCCAGAGACCCAGTACTTC.